One and the same sample provided the 5 T cell receptor beta chains below, sequenced in a study of Graves' ophthalmopathy and Graves' hyperthyroidism. Transcripts of RNA were the source for amplifying TCR beta CDR3 regions. The library came from an HTBI-primed first-round RT-PCR and a second-round multiplex PCR. TCRdb passed the multiplex PCR reads through MiXCR, listing each CDR3 protein once. The table lists about 550,000 distinct CDR3 sequences, 35% to 45% of them singletons. Sequenced sample: peripheral blood or thyroid tissue (not recorded which). Receptors were obtained from an adult man with Graves' hyperthyroidism.

There are a few counts of this clonotype. This CDR3 fails to terminate in the conserved phenylalanine or tryptophan, so it likely reflects a read error. It is unclear where the CDR3 begins or ends on the DNA, so no DNA is shown, and the CDR3 is as TCRdb lists it. The chain couples TRBV2 to TRBJ1-2; the table's D call, TRBD1, was not checked against the DNA. Germline values: CDR1 SNHLY, CDR2 FYNNEI. Counting both end residues, the CDR3 totals 9 amino acids. The CDR3 protein is CASSETGTG.

A remark on this clonotype: This could be a read error, since a much larger clone is one nucleotide away. The rearrangement links TRBV3-1 to TRBJ2-7, with D possibly called TRBD1 or TRBD2 (5 bases each). The CDR3 spans 14 residues. Germline V lookup: CDR1 LGHDT, CDR2 YNNKEL (reference sequence). The V end was cut by 0 bases, the J end by 6 bases, with 12 bases between. CDR3 loop: CASSQEGEGAEQYF. Here the CDR3 DNA reads TGTGCCAGCAGCCAAGAGGGGGAAGGAGCCGAGCAGTACTTC.

This clonotype came up many times. The V call is TRBV6-6, the J call TRBJ2-7, with D possibly matching TRBD1 (5 bases). The CDR3 loop spans 15 amino acids. Germline loops: CDR1 MNHNY, CDR2 SVGAGI (reference sequence). The germline V and J ends were trimmed by 2 bases and 6 bases, with 17 bases remaining between them. CDR3 amino acids: CASSYGSLGRSEQYF. As DNA, the CDR3 is TGTGCCAGCAGTTACGGTAGCCTGGGGCGCAGCGAGCAGTACTTC.

CDR3 region: CASSVDRGHRGQYF. The CDR3 region has the DNA TGTGCCAGCAGCGTGGACAGGGGGCATCGCGGGCAGTACTTC. This chain joins TRBV2 and TRBJ2-7, with 11 bases matching TRBD1. The CDR3 sequence is 14 residues long. The germline CDR1 and CDR2 sequences are SNHLY and FYNNEI. V dropped 6 bases and J dropped 9; count of bases not matched to a gene: 10.

The chain uses TRBV29-1 and TRBJ1-1; TRBD1 agrees at 7 bases. Germline CDR1 and CDR2: SQVTM and ANQGSEA. The CDR3 is 12 residues long. The ends lost 4 bases at V and 6 bases at J; junction bases unmatched: 5. As DNA, the CDR3 is TGCAGCGTTGTGACAGGGAGGGCTGAAGCTTTCTTT. Translation: CSVVTGRAEAFF. The entire variable domain, with the rest obtained from reference TRBV29-1 and TRBJ1-1, is as follows: SAVISQKPSRDICQRGTSLTIQCQVDSQVTMMFWYRQQPGQSLTLIATANQGSEATYESGFVIDKFPISRPNLTFSTLTVSNMSPEDSSIYLCSVVTGRAEAFFGQGTRLTVV.